A selection of T cell receptor beta chains follows, all from one sample in a study of human T cells and chemical hapten exposure. TCRdb ran MiXCR on the RACE reads and lists one entry per CDR3 protein. This sample has under 450,000 distinct CDR3 sequences, with about 4.8% found just once. The input for sequencing was whole blood, taken in connection with sensitization to the hapten diphenylcyclopropenone (DPC). The receptors derive from a woman in her fifties or sixties with alopecia areata. Some clones in this sample may be carry-over from other donors' samples. CDR3s include the opening cysteine and the closing phenylalanine or tryptophan. Fields, in order: CDR3 protein, CDR3 DNA, V gene, D gene, clone size, J gene. A D gene is named only where the DNA matches it firmly. Part of the rows lack a size; the others show once, few, many or a class for expanded clones.

CASTLGLADTGELFF | TGTGCCAGCACCTTAGGACTAGCGGACACCGGGGAGCTGTTTTTT | TRBV6-1 | TRBD2 | many | TRBJ2-2
CASSVYRDRGFYGYTF | TGTGCCAGCAGTGTTTATCGGGACAGGGGATTCTATGGCTACACCTTC | TRBV12-3/TRBV12-4 | TRBD1 | NA | TRBJ1-2
CASSASRGVSHEQYF | TGTGCCAGCAGCGCGAGTCGGGGGGTCTCCCACGAGCAGTACTTC | TRBV7-2 | TRBD2 | many | TRBJ2-7
CASSHRGGQRLLEAFF | TGTGCCAGCAGCCACAGGGGGGGACAGAGACTACTTGAAGCTTTCTTT | TRBV7-9 | TRBD1 | many | TRBJ1-1
CASSLSLGDSYNEQFF | TGTGCCAGCAGTTTATCCCTGGGGGACAGCTACAATGAGCAGTTCTTC | TRBV27 | TRBD1 | few | TRBJ2-1
CAISDHRGAPYEQYF | TGTGCCATCAGTGATCATCGGGGGGCACCCTACGAGCAGTACTTC | TRBV10-3 | NA | few | TRBJ2-7
CASSLPLGTGQETQYF | TGTGCCAGCAGCTTACCGCTCGGGACTGGCCAAGAGACCCAGTACTTC | TRBV7-9 | NA | many | TRBJ2-5
CATSSLNYGYTF | TGTGCCACTTCAAGCCTCAACTATGGCTACACCTTC | TRBV24-1 | NA | NA | TRBJ1-2
CASSSGQGSGEQYF | TGTGCCAGCAGCTCCGGACAGGGGTCGGGCGAGCAGTACTTC | TRBV7-9 | TRBD1 | NA | TRBJ2-7
CASRDNNEQFF | TGCGCCAGCAGGGACAACAATGAGCAGTTCTTC | TRBV10-2 | NA | many | TRBJ2-1
CASSYGPSGSRNTGELFF | TGTGCCAGCAGTTACGGGCCTAGCGGGAGCCGGAACACCGGGGAGCTGTTTTTT | TRBV6-5 | TRBD2 | few | TRBJ2-2
CASSQDVAGPLGEQFF | TGCGCCAGCAGCCAAGATGTTGCGGGGCCCCTCGGTGAGCAGTTCTTC | TRBV4-3 | NA | many | TRBJ2-1
CASAGNTIYF | TGTGCCAGCGCAGGAAACACCATATATTTT | TRBV9 | NA | NA | TRBJ1-3
CASSGRDRGGSTEAFF | TGTGCCAGCAGTGGCCGGGACAGGGGTGGAAGCACTGAAGCTTTCTTT | TRBV2 | TRBD1 | few | TRBJ1-1
CASSAIDRGSNYGYTF | TGTGCCAGCAGTGCGATAGACAGGGGATCTAACTATGGCTACACCTTC | TRBV6-1 | TRBD1 | NA | TRBJ1-2
CASSPGVGNSPLHF | TGTGCCAGCAGTCCAGGGGTAGGTAATTCACCCCTCCACTTT | TRBV12-3/TRBV12-4 | NA | few | TRBJ1-6
CASTQGPGSGETQYF | TGTGCCAGCACCCAAGGACCTGGGAGTGGAGAGACCCAGTACTTC | TRBV13 | NA | many | TRBJ2-5
CASSVVPQGASMNIEAFF | TGTGCCAGCAGTGTCGTCCCACAGGGGGCGAGCATGAACATTGAAGCTTTCTTT | TRBV2 | TRBD1 | many | TRBJ1-1
CAISVDRYHGYTF | TGTGCCATCAGTGTGGACAGGTACCATGGCTACACCTTC | TRBV10-3 | TRBD1 | many | TRBJ1-2
CATSSYRQGRGFYQPQHF | TGTGCCACCAGCAGTTACAGACAGGGACGAGGGTTCTATCAGCCCCAGCATTTT | TRBV15 | TRBD1 | NA | TRBJ1-5
CASSPHFARSSYNEQFF | TGTGCCAGCAGCCCCCATTTCGCGCGTAGCTCCTACAATGAGCAGTTCTTC | TRBV7-3 | NA | few | TRBJ2-1
CASSQGLRGSDTQYF | TGCGCCAGCAGCCAAGGGCTCAGGGGGTCAGATACGCAGTATTTT | TRBV4-3 | TRBD1 | NA | TRBJ2-3
CASSPLGAAADTQYF | TGTGCCAGCTCACCCCTAGGGGCGGCGGCAGATACGCAGTATTTT | TRBV18 | NA | few | TRBJ2-3
CASSYSPDRDYEQYF | TGTGCCAGCAGTTATTCACCTGACAGGGACTACGAGCAGTACTTC | TRBV6-5 | TRBD1 | NA | TRBJ2-7
CASSAQGTQETQYF | TGCGCCAGCAGTGCACAGGGGACGCAAGAGACCCAGTACTTC | TRBV10-1 | TRBD1 | few | TRBJ2-5
CASSAGDRLSTDTQYF | TGTGCCAGCAGCGCGGGGGACAGACTTAGCACAGATACGCAGTATTTT | TRBV9 | NA | NA | TRBJ2-3
CASSPMPLASTDTQYF | TGTGCCAGCAGTCCTATGCCTCTAGCAAGCACAGATACGCAGTATTTT | TRBV6-5 | NA | NA | TRBJ2-3
CASSYPQGASSLSYNEQFF | TGTGCCAGCAGTTACCCCCAGGGGGCTTCCTCCCTGTCCTACAATGAGCAGTTCTTC | TRBV6-5 | TRBD1 | many | TRBJ2-1
CASSLARGGLNTQYF | TGTGCCAGCAGCTTAGCGCGGGGGGGCCTAAATACGCAGTATTTT | TRBV13 | TRBD2 | many | TRBJ2-3
CASSQENFYGYTF | TGCGCCAGCAGCCAAGAAAACTTCTATGGCTACACCTTC | TRBV4-1 | NA | many | TRBJ1-2
CASGVGRSNQPQHF | TGTGCCAGCGGGGTGGGGAGAAGCAATCAGCCCCAGCATTTT | TRBV18 | NA | many | TRBJ1-5
CSALPRGQSVLNTEAFF | TGCAGTGCCCTACCCAGGGGACAGTCAGTTTTGAACACTGAAGCTTTCTTT | TRBV20-1 | TRBD1 | many | TRBJ1-1
CASINGGGTISYNEQFF | TGTGCCAGCATTAATGGGGGAGGAACAATCTCCTACAATGAGCAGTTCTTC | TRBV28 | NA | NA | TRBJ2-1
CASNGQGAKNIQYF | TGTGCCAGCAACGGACAGGGCGCCAAAAACATTCAGTACTTC | TRBV6-5 | TRBD1 | many | TRBJ2-4
CASSLGRTGPTTEQYF | TGTGCCAGCAGCTTAGGGCGGACAGGGCCCACAACAGAGCAGTATTTT | TRBV11-2 | TRBD1 | few | TRBJ2-3
CAWSPTGGQAFF | TGTGCCTGGAGTCCTACAGGGGGTCAAGCTTTCTTT | TRBV30 | TRBD1 | NA | TRBJ1-1
CASSRVAVRASEQYF | TGTGCCAGCAGCCGAGTCGCCGTTCGAGCGTCCGAGCAGTACTTC | TRBV7-2 | NA | many | TRBJ2-7
CASSLPPDTGPGYF | TGTGCCAGCAGTCTCCCCCCGGACACGGGGCCAGGGTATTTT | TRBV12-3/TRBV12-4 | NA | NA | TRBJ2-3
CASSQDIYNEQFF | TGCGCCAGCAGCCAAGATATCTACAATGAGCAGTTCTTC | TRBV4-1 | NA | many | TRBJ2-1
CASSSGRLAGGHPDTQYF | TGTGCCAGCAGCTCCGGCCGACTAGCGGGGGGGCACCCAGATACGCAGTATTTT | TRBV11-2 | TRBD2 | few | TRBJ2-3